Sequencing of this T cell receptor beta chain was carried out in a study of T-cell reconstitution after alpha-beta-depleted transplantation in children. As it was prepared, the TCRbeta library received unique molecular identifiers. A single record per CDR3 protein comes from TCRdb applying MiXCR to the PCR reads. The sample holds a few hundred thousand distinct CDR3 sequences, approximately 10% seen once. The V gene lost 5 bases and the J gene lost 0 bases, with 17 bases spanning the gap. The CDR3 contains 16 residues. Germline CDR1 and CDR2: SGHVS and FNYEAQ. This chain joins TRBV7-6 and TRBJ2-7; tentatively, D is TRBD1 (6 bases). Here the sequenced sample was PBMCs from the stem cell graft donor, taken from the stem cell graft. This TCR derives from a human donor who donated a stem cell graft to a child with acute lymphoblastic leukemia. CDR3 sequence (DNA): TGTGCCAGCAGCCGCGAGTTACAGGGATCCTCCTACGAGCAGTACTTC. Residues: CASSRELQGSSYEQYF.